Following are 4 T cell receptor beta chains from one sample sequenced in a study of molecular identifiers for immune sequencing clone quantification. TCRdb re-called the PCR reads with MiXCR, one entry per CDR3 protein. The data hold 20,000 or so distinct CDR3 sequences, with roughly 20% observed a single time. Material for sequencing was naive CD8+ T cells from blood, with Jurkat cell RNA spiked in. The subset: FACS-sorted CD8+CD4-CCR7+CD45RA+ naive T cells. These receptors were collected from a human donor in good health. Some libraries in this study had Jurkat cell RNA spiked in.

This clonotype came up many times. The genes are TRBV4-3 and TRBJ1-2; D unclear. The CDR3 loop spans 15 amino acids. V lost 1 base to trimming and J lost 1 base, with 10 bases between them. Germline CDR1 LGHNA, CDR2 YSLEER. CDR3 sequence: CASSQGPEINYGYTF. CDR3 nucleotide sequence: TGCGCCAGCAGCCAAGGTCCGGAAATTAACTATGGCTACACCTTC.

This clonotype was seen many times. This sequence joins TRBV7-8 and TRBJ2-7, with TRBD2 identical over 7 bases. The V and J ends lost 2 bases and 2 bases, in that order; junction bases with no gene match: 3. There are 14 residues in the CDR3. CDR1 SGHVS and CDR2 FQNEAQ come from the germline V gene. This CDR3 is CASSLLAGAYEQYF. DNA for the CDR3: TGTGCCAGCAGCTTACTGGCGGGGGCCTACGAGCAGTACTTC. Using reference TRBV7-8 and TRBJ2-7 for the parts outside the CDR3, the full variable domain is GAGVSQSPRYKVAKRGQDVALRCDPISGHVSLFWYQQALGQGPEFLTYFQNEAQLDKSGLPSDRFFAERPEGSVSTLKIQRTQQEDSAVYLCASSLLAGAYEQYFGPGTRLTVT.

This clonotype was observed many times. V is TRBV29-1 and J is TRBJ2-1; D uncertain. Between the trimmed V and J ends, which lost 4 bases and 2 bases, there was a span of 6 bases. Germline V CDR1 and CDR2: SQVTM, ANQGSEA. This CDR3 spans 12 amino acids. CDR3 coding DNA: TGCAGCGTTGCAACAGCCTACAATGAGCAGTTCTTC. It encodes CSVATAYNEQFF.

In its sample, this clonotype is medium-sized. The chain recombines TRBV9 with TRBJ2-7, with TRBD2 identical over 7 bases. Germline CDR1 reads SGDLS; CDR2 reads YYNGEE. The CDR3 covers 15 residues. J was trimmed by 0 bases and V by 4 bases; bases with no gene match: 7. CDR3 bases: TGTGCCAGCAGCTCCAAGGGCGGGGGCTCCTACGAGCAGTACTTC. Amino acid sequence: CASSSKGGGSYEQYF.